Detailed here is one T cell receptor beta chain. The source of the sample is a study of blood T cells in healthy people across ages. The CDR3 length is 15 residues. Trimming took off 8 bases at V and 0 bases at J, with 14 bases between the two ends. Germline CDR1 is MNHEY and CDR2 is SMNVEV (reference sequence). Using a J-beta primer mix together with a sample-barcoded 5' primer, a second PCR was run for roughly 7 to 11 cycles. TCRdb called the 5' RACE reads again in MiXCR, with one record for every CDR3 protein. The table records roughly 1,800,000 distinct CDR3 sequences, roughly 52% of them present only once.

The chain combines TRBV27 with TRBJ2-1, with a weak D call TRBD2 (5 bases). The specimen sequenced was blood. This receptor was taken from a woman between 40 and 50 years old in good health. CDR3 nucleotide sequence: TGTGCCAGCGCGAAAAGGGAGAGCTCCTACAATGAGCAGTTCTTC. This sequence encodes CASAKRESSYNEQFF.